Listed below are T cell receptor beta chains from one sample, sequenced in a study of beta chain features in type 1 diabetes. The table came from immunoSEQ multiplex PCR; TCRdb's copy has only in-frame clones and leaves some out. The sample holds around 150,000 clones, around 8.5% seen once. The sample was central memory CD4+ T cells from blood. The receptors originated from a man younger than 35 in good health. The CDR3 runs from the conserved cysteine through the conserved F or W. Fields, in order: J gene, V gene, clone size, D gene, CDR3 protein, CDR3 DNA. The D gene is left open where the match is weak. A row's size may be missing; if present it is once, few, many or a size class.

TRBJ2-3 TRBV5-1 - TRBD1 CASSVEQGIGTDTQYF TGCGCCAGCAGCGTAGAACAGGGGATCGGCACAGATACGCAGTATTTT
TRBJ2-1 TRBV11-2 few TRBD2 CASSSSGSSYNEQFF TGTGCCAGCAGCTCTAGCGGGAGCTCCTACAATGAGCAGTTCTTC
TRBJ2-3 TRBV27 many - CASRMTATSTDTQYF TGTGCCAGCAGGATGACAGCTACTAGCACAGATACGCAGTATTTT
TRBJ2-4 TRBV28 - TRBD1 CASSGTGGASSIKNIQYF TGTGCCAGCAGCGGGACAGGGGGCGCATCATCCATCAAAAACATTCAGTACTTC
TRBJ2-1 TRBV4-3 few - CASSQDGVLWRDEQFF TGCGCCAGCAGCCAAGATGGGGTACTATGGCGGGATGAGCAGTTCTTC
TRBJ2-2 TRBV7-9 few - CASSLGGNTGELFF TGTGCCAGCAGCTTAGGAGGGAACACCGGGGAGCTGTTTTTT
TRBJ2-7 TRBV27 - - CASSFQQGIYEQYF TGTGCCAGCAGTTTTCAACAGGGAATATACGAGCAGTACTTC
TRBJ1-2 TRBV27 - - CASTRSPGDVYGYTF TGTGCCAGCACCCGAAGTCCAGGGGACGTCTATGGCTACACCTTC
TRBJ1-1 TRBV5-1 - - CASSLTGNTEAFF TGTGCCAGCAGCCTGACAGGGAACACTGAAGCTTTCTTT
TRBJ2-5 TRBV18 - - CASSLSPGIQETQYF TGTGCCAGCTCACTTTCCCCAGGGATCCAAGAGACCCAGTACTTC
TRBJ1-1 TRBV19 - - CASSIGDSFGTEAFF TGTGCCAGTAGTATAGGGGACTCCTTTGGGACTGAAGCTTTCTTT
TRBJ2-1 TRBV2 many TRBD1 CASNGQGTYNEQFF TGTGCCAGCAATGGACAGGGTACCTACAATGAGCAGTTCTTC
TRBJ1-1 TRBV6-6 few - CASSYVGGNTEAFF TGTGCCAGCAGTTACGTCGGGGGAAACACTGAAGCTTTCTTT
TRBJ2-3 TRBV7-2 few TRBD1 CASSDRGRTDTQYF TGTGCCAGCAGCGACAGGGGGCGCACAGATACGCAGTATTTT
TRBJ2-3 TRBV7-9 many - CASSLDSYTDTQYF TGTGCCAGCAGTCTAGACTCGTACACAGATACGCAGTATTTT
TRBJ2-1 TRBV6-1 - TRBD1 CASSGPPGQGSYNEQFF TGTGCCAGCAGTGGACCCCCGGGACAGGGCTCCTACAATGAGCAGTTCTTC
TRBJ2-3 TRBV5-1 - TRBD2 CASSLALAGGSSTDTQYF TGCGCCAGCAGCTTGGCCCTAGCGGGGGGATCTAGCACAGATACGCAGTATTTT
TRBJ2-5 TRBV7-2 few TRBD2 CASSLGLAKETQYF TGTGCCAGCAGCTTAGGACTAGCTAAAGAGACCCAGTACTTC
TRBJ2-5 TRBV6-5 few - CASSYSVRGQETQYF TGTGCCAGCAGTTACTCGGTCCGGGGGCAAGAGACCCAGTACTTC
TRBJ1-4 TRBV5-1 few - CASSLGQGNEKLFF TGCGCCAGCAGCTTGGGGCAGGGGAATGAAAAACTGTTTTTT
TRBJ2-7 TRBV6-4 - TRBD2 CASSKPGLAGPTFTEQYF TGTGCCAGCAGTAAGCCGGGACTAGCGGGTCCCACGTTTACCGAGCAGTACTTC
TRBJ2-3 TRBV29-1 many TRBD2 CSVDDSGLVGTDTQYF TGCAGCGTTGACGATTCGGGACTAGTCGGCACAGATACGCAGTATTTT
TRBJ2-5 TRBV9 - TRBD1 CASSPIATQGQETQYF TGTGCCAGCAGCCCTATAGCTACACAGGGGCAAGAGACCCAGTACTTC
TRBJ1-1 TRBV7-9 - - CASSPRGGWNTEAFF TGTGCCAGCAGCCCGAGGGGGGGCTGGAACACTGAAGCTTTCTTT
TRBJ2-6 TRBV7-3 few - CASSPPQGLARTGANVLTF TGTGCCAGCAGCCCCCCGCAGGGTCTCGCCCGAACTGGGGCCAACGTCCTGACTTTC